This T cell receptor beta chain stems from a study of OX40 agonist ivuxolimab in advanced cancers. General study findings and limits: Blood T cells, both CD4+ and CD8+, expanded clonally by week 6 at 0.1 to 3.0 mg/kg.

The CDR3 length is 12 residues. V lost 6 bases and J lost 11, with 16 bases in between. Germline V gene data show CDR1 as SQVTM and CDR2 as ANQGSEA. Comments on this clone: Antigen: not known.

Using immunoSEQ multiplex PCR, the repertoire was profiled, and TCRdb retains in-frame clones only, with some absent. The data contain tens of thousands of clones, around 93% of them singletons. The input for sequencing was CD4+ or CD8+ T cells sorted from blood, taken in a trial of the OX40 agonist ivuxolimab. V and J are TRBV29-1 and TRBJ1-4, with D tentatively TRBD1 (6 bases). This sequence was found in an adult with an advanced solid tumor such as melanoma, head and neck, liver or kidney cancer. In DNA form, the CDR3 reads TGCAGCGTCGCGACAGGTACTGGGAAACTGTTTTTT. Protein: CSVATGTGKLFF.